Below, 19 T cell receptor beta chains from the same sample are listed, as sequenced in a study of shared clonotypes between healthy human individuals. Using immunoSEQ multiplex PCR, the repertoire was profiled, and TCRdb retains in-frame clones only, with some absent. The top ten clones hold around 0.13% of a sample with about 2 million clones, roughly 95% of them seen once. Sequenced: naive CD4+ T cells sorted from blood. The sample's subset: CD45RA+ positively selected. These TCRs come from a man between 18 and 35 years old in good health.

This clone was counted once. The chain is built from TRBV6-7 and TRBJ1-3, with D hard to call. TRBV6-7 is known as an ORF, though its function is uncertain. There are 15 residues in the CDR3. Trimming cost V 6 bases and J 0 bases, with 12 bases left between them. In DNA form, the CDR3 reads TGTGCCAGCAGAATCGGACGGAACTCTGGAAACACCATATATTTT. Its translation: CASRIGRNSGNTIYF.

The chain couples TRBV18 to TRBJ2-7; D possibly corresponds to TRBD1 (6 bases). V lost 6 bases, J lost 1 base, and 13 bases lay in between. This CDR3 region has 14 residues. In germline, CDR1 is KGHSH, CDR2 LQKENI. The CDR3 sequence: CASSRWDTSYEQYF. The CDR3 nucleotides read TGTGCCAGCTCGCGTTGGGACACTTCCTACGAGCAGTACTTC.

The chain recombines TRBV6-6 with TRBJ2-1; 8 positions agree with TRBD2. This CDR3 has 15 amino acids. Germline-derived CDR1 and CDR2 are MNHNY and SVGAGI (reference sequence). J lost 4 bases, V lost 0 bases, and 2 bases had no gene match. The CDR3: CASSYSGLGYNEQFF. The CDR3 DNA sequence: TGTGCCAGCAGTTACTCGGGACTAGGGTACAATGAGCAGTTCTTC.

V gene TRBV4-1 combines with J gene TRBJ1-1; 7 positions match TRBD1. In germline, CDR1 is MGHRA, CDR2 YSYEKL. This CDR3 comprises 12 residues. J was trimmed by 11 bases and V by 4 bases; bases with no gene match: 7. CDR3 sequence: CASSLLTGKAFF. CDR3 sequence (DNA): TGCGCCAGCAGCCTACTGACAGGGAAGGCTTTCTTT.

The chain joins TRBV5-8 to TRBJ2-7; 7 positions match TRBD1. The CDR3 runs 16 residues. Germline loops: CDR1 SGHTS, CDR2 YDEGEE. V shed 3 bases, J shed 0 bases, and the junction held 9 bases outside the gene matches. The CDR3 DNA sequence: TGTGCCAGCAGCTCCGCGGGTTGGGACAGCTCCTACGAGCAGTACTTC. Protein product: CASSSAGWDSSYEQYF.

This clone was seen only once. The chain joins TRBV15 to TRBJ1-6, with a weak D call TRBD1 (5 bases). V was pared by 6 bases and J by 6 bases, with 18 bases between. Looked up from germline, CDR1 is LNHNV and CDR2 is YYDKDF (reference sequence). This CDR3 spans 16 amino acids. CDR3 loop: CATSLSPGPSNSPLHF. CDR3 sequence (DNA): TGTGCCACCAGTCTTTCTCCGGGACCGAGTAATTCACCCCTCCACTTT.

The CDR3 DNA is TGCGCCAGCAGCTTAGGACAGGGGGCAGTAGACGAGCAGTACTTC. Amino acids: CASSLGQGAVDEQYF. The rearrangement links TRBV5-1 to TRBJ2-7; 11 nucleotides line up with TRBD1. Trimming cost V 2 bases and J 5 bases; bases outside gene matches: 6. This CDR3 contains 15 residues. Germline lookup yields CDR1 SGHRS and CDR2 YFSETQ.

This chain links TRBV9 with TRBJ1-2, with D maybe TRBD1 (5 bases). This CDR3 is 14 amino acids long. CDR1 and CDR2 (germline): SGDLS, YYNGEE. Trimming removed 2 bases from V and 4 bases from J, with 12 bases in between. CDR3 amino acids: CASSVGGAPYGYTF. DNA of the CDR3: TGTGCCAGCAGCGTGGGAGGGGCCCCCTATGGCTACACCTTC.

The gene calls are TRBV10-3 and TRBJ1-4; possibly TRBD1 for D (5 bases). V lost 5 bases and J lost 4, with 11 bases in between. Germline CDR1 ENHRY, CDR2 SYGVKD. This CDR3 has 14 residues. This CDR3 is CAISPGRVNEKLFF. In DNA, the CDR3 is TGTGCCATCAGTCCAGGGAGGGTTAATGAAAAACTGTTTTTT.

The CDR3 coding sequence is TGTGCCTGGAGTGACAGAGGGTTACCCCTCCACTTT. Its translation: CAWSDRGLPLHF. The chain uses TRBV30 and TRBJ1-6; D is ambiguous. This CDR3 comprises 12 residues. Germline V gives CDR1 GTSNPN, CDR2 SVGIG (reference sequence). V lost 1 base and J lost 12, with 10 bases in between.

The genes are TRBV10-1 and TRBJ2-7; the match to TRBD2 covers 7 bases. Germline V gene lookup returns CDR1 WNHNN and CDR2 SYGVQD (reference sequence). V shed 0 bases and J 3 bases; nucleotides not matched to a gene: 2. CDR3 length equals 14 residues. In DNA, the CDR3 is TGCGCCAGCAGTGAGTCTTGGACTAGCTACGAGCAGTACTTC. Amino acids: CASSESWTSYEQYF.

This chain uses TRBV14 with TRBJ1-4; possible D gene TRBD1, 5 bases. The CDR3 is made up of 14 amino acids. V dropped 4 bases and J dropped 4 bases, with 10 bases sitting between them. The germline V gene encodes CDR1 SGHDN and CDR2 FVKESK. Here the CDR3 DNA reads TGTGCCAGCAGCCGCGGGACTCTTAATGAAAAACTGTTTTTT. This codes for CASSRGTLNEKLFF.

The V call is TRBV28, the J call TRBJ2-7; a possible D gene is TRBD2 (6 bases). The CDR3 length is 15 residues. Germline V gene lookup returns CDR1 MDHEN and CDR2 SYDVKM. V lost 3 bases, J lost 2 bases, and 14 bases lay in between. This CDR3 reads CASSLAGIRTYEQYF. CDR3 nucleotides: TGTGCCAGCAGTTTGGCGGGGATAAGGACCTACGAGCAGTACTTC.

Points on this clone: Other nucleotide sequences in the sample specify the same CDR3. This chain links TRBV5-6 with TRBJ1-1; D remains unclear. CDR1 and CDR2 from the germline V gene are SGHDT and YYEEEE. The CDR3 covers 15 residues. The germline V and J ends were trimmed by 0 bases and 0 bases, with 9 bases remaining between them. The CDR3 nucleotides are TGTGCCAGCAGCTTGGGGCAGCTAATGAACACTGAAGCTTTCTTT. Translated, it gives CASSLGQLMNTEAFF.

About this clone: Other DNA sequences within the sample encode an identical CDR3. The chain recombines TRBV4-3 with TRBJ2-7, with TRBD1 matching over 7 bases. The CDR3 is 13 residues long. J was trimmed by 5 bases and V by 3 bases; bases with no gene match: 4. CDR1 is LGHNA and CDR2 is YSLEER in the germline V gene. CDR3 loop: CASSQRQGDEQYF. The DNA of the CDR3 is TGCGCCAGCAGCCAGCGACAGGGAGACGAGCAGTACTTC.

V gene TRBV19 combines with J gene TRBJ1-4; D unresolved. The CDR3 is 15 amino acids. V lost 5 bases and J 7 bases, leaving 17 bases between the germline ends. Germline lookup yields CDR1 LNHDA and CDR2 SQIVND (reference sequence). As DNA, the CDR3 is TGTGCCAGTAGTCCCTCCGAGGGAGCTGGTGAAAAACTGTTTTTT. This translates into CASSPSEGAGEKLFF.

This rearrangement joins TRBV28 to TRBJ1-4, with TRBD1 matching over 8 bases. The CDR3 is 15 residues long. Germline V gene lookup returns CDR1 MDHEN and CDR2 SYDVKM. The J segment lost 0 bases and the V segment lost 8 bases, leaving 5 bases of the junction unmatched. CDR3 amino acids: CASRTGSTTNEKLFF. Written as DNA, the CDR3 is TGTGCCAGCCGGACAGGGAGCACAACTAATGAAAAACTGTTTTTT.

In its sample, this clone was seen once. The chain is built from TRBV10-3 and TRBJ1-5, with 9 bases aligning to TRBD1. Germline values: CDR1 ENHRY, CDR2 SYGVKD. The CDR3 consists of 15 residues. V was clipped by 3 bases and J by 7 bases; unmatched bases: 7. In nucleotides, the CDR3 is TGTGCCATCAGTGATTTTACAGGGGGCGAACAGCCCCAGCATTTT. Its protein is CAISDFTGGEQPQHF.

This chain uses TRBV5-1 with TRBJ1-5; no clear D. V shed 4 bases and J shed 1 base, with 12 bases lying between them. CDR1 is SGHRS, CDR2 YFSETQ, per germline. The CDR3 totals 15 residues. CDR3 in amino acids: CASSPLPDSNQPQHF. CDR3 bases: TGCGCCAGCAGCCCGTTGCCGGACAGCAATCAGCCCCAGCATTTT.